This is a list of T cell receptor beta chains from one sample in a study of shared clonotypes between healthy human individuals. Produced via immunoSEQ multiplex PCR; TCRdb's table is partial and in-frame only. The data show about 1,500,000 clones, roughly 96% seen once. The sample consisted of naive CD4+ T cells sorted from blood. These receptors were obtained from a man between 25 and 39 years old in good health. The CDR3 runs from the conserved cysteine through the conserved F or W. The D gene is left open where the match is weak. Clone size is shown for a subset of rows, as once, few, many or a class of expanded clone.

clone_size cdr3_length d_call j_call v_call cdr3_aa cdr3_nt
few 15 - TRBJ2-7 TRBV5-1 CASSLAQSRDWEQYF TGCGCCAGCAGCTTGGCGCAGTCCCGCGATTGGGAGCAGTACTTC
- 14 - TRBJ2-7 TRBV2 CASSVGRGLGEQYF TGTGCCAGCAGCGTCGGGAGGGGGCTAGGAGAGCAGTACTTC
- 15 - TRBJ1-1 TRBV9 CASSVAGTQNTEAFF TGTGCCAGCAGCGTAGCTGGAACACAAAACACTGAAGCTTTCTTT
- 14 TRBD1 TRBJ1-5 TRBV7-2 CASSRGTGNQPQHF TGTGCCAGCAGCCGAGGGACAGGGAATCAGCCCCAGCATTTT
- 14 - TRBJ1-1 TRBV29-1 CSVCAQTKNTEAFF TGCAGCGTTTGCGCCCAGACGAAGAACACTGAAGCTTTCTTT
once 19 - TRBJ2-1 TRBV30 CAWDTLRALGVDRANEQFF TGTGCCTGGGACACCCTTCGCGCGCTGGGGGTCGACCGGGCCAATGAGCAGTTCTTC
- 17 - TRBJ2-1 TRBV19 CASRGHWGGILGGEQFF TGTGCCAGTAGAGGACATTGGGGCGGGATTCTTGGGGGGGAGCAGTTCTTC
- 15 TRBD2 TRBJ2-2 TRBV9 CASSVGLADTGELFF TGTGCCAGCAGCGTAGGACTAGCGGACACCGGGGAGCTGTTTTTT
once 14 - TRBJ2-2 TRBV18 CASSLLSYTGELFF TGTGCCAGCTCACTGTTAAGTTACACCGGGGAGCTGTTTTTT
once 16 TRBD2 TRBJ2-7 TRBV11-2 CASSSRPQREGREQYF TGTGCCAGCAGCTCCCGCCCCCAGCGGGAGGGCCGCGAGCAGTACTTC
- 13 - TRBJ1-4 TRBV5-1 CASSHGGREKLFF TGCGCCAGCAGCCACGGGGGCCGTGAAAAACTGTTTTTT
- 16 TRBD1 TRBJ2-5 TRBV7-2 CASSSRGQAYEETQYF TGTGCCAGCAGCTCTCGCGGACAGGCATATGAAGAGACCCAGTACTTC
- 10 - TRBJ2-2 TRBV29-1 CSVSTGELFF TGCAGCGTTTCCACCGGGGAGCTGTTTTTT
- 12 - TRBJ1-4 TRBV28 CASSLTKEKLFF TGTGCCAGCAGCCTGACCAAAGAAAAACTGTTTTTT
- 18 - TRBJ2-7 TRBV9 CASSVAKVNVRASYEQYF TGTGCCAGCAGCGTAGCGAAAGTTAATGTCCGGGCGAGCTACGAGCAGTACTTC
- 13 - TRBJ1-5 TRBV7-2 CASSEGSNQPQHF TGTGCCAGCAGCGAGGGGAGCAATCAGCCCCAGCATTTT
- 16 - TRBJ2-5 TRBV5-1 CASSFGTVELQETQYF TGCGCCAGCAGCTTCGGGACCGTCGAGCTCCAAGAGACCCAGTACTTC
- 16 TRBD2 TRBJ2-3 TRBV7-9 CASSLEGLGGRNTQYF TGTGCCAGCAGCCTCGAGGGACTAGGGGGTCGGAATACGCAGTATTTT
- 16 TRBD2 TRBJ2-1 TRBV4-1 CASSQLLLAGYNEQFF TGCGCCAGCAGCCAACTTTTGCTAGCGGGATACAATGAGCAGTTCTTC
- 13 - TRBJ2-7 TRBV11-2 CASSLGISYEQYF TGTGCCAGCAGCTTAGGTATTTCCTACGAGCAGTACTTC
- 15 TRBD1 TRBJ2-1 TRBV15 CATSREQGASHEQFF TGTGCCACCAGCAGAGAACAGGGGGCGTCTCATGAGCAGTTCTTC
- 13 - TRBJ2-4 TRBV14 CASSQGGAKFSTW TGTGCCAGCAGCCAAGGAGGGGCTAAATTCAGTACTTGG
- 15 TRBD2 TRBJ2-1 TRBV19 CASSISSGRLGEQFF TGTGCCAGTAGTATATCTAGCGGGAGACTCGGTGAGCAGTTCTTC
- 11 - TRBJ1-3 TRBV30 CAGSSGNTIYF TGTGCCGGTAGCTCTGGAAACACCATATATTTT